Sequencing of this T cell receptor (beta chain) was carried out in a study of T cell responses to AZD1222 COVID-19 vaccine. General study results and limits: The reported proportion of spike-specific TCRs targeting unmutated variant regions was nearly half. In a largely white British group with more females than males, clonal diversity was possibly underestimated. Baseline serology detected seropositivity in only six AZD1222 recipients. Recipients of two AZD1222 doses showed rising Spike-specific TCR breadth and depth.

Germline V lookup: CDR1 SGHTA, CDR2 FQGNSA. This CDR3 has 16 residues. J lost 6 bases, V lost 2 bases, and 8 bases had no gene match. Method: immunoSEQ multiplex PCR; TCRdb's copy keeps in-frame clones and lacks some. The sample includes roughly 150,000 clones, 88% of them seen just once. Worth noting for this clone: Its specificity is not known.

The sequencing here drew on peripheral blood, taken on day 0 of AZD1222 vaccination. The rearrangement uses TRBV7-2 and TRBJ1-5; 9 positions match TRBD1. This TCR was sampled from an adult in good health. The CDR3, as DNA: TGTGCCAGCAGCTTATTATCGACAGGGGGGTTTCAGCCCCAGCATTTT. Translation: CASSLLSTGGFQPQHF. Full variable domain (remainder filled in from reference TRBV7-2 and TRBJ1-5): GAGVSQSPSNKVTEKGKDVELRCDPISGHTALYWYRQSLGQGLEFLIYFQGNSAPDKSGLPSDRFSAERTGGSVSTLTIQRTQQEDSAVYLCASSLLSTGGFQPQHFGDGTRLSIL.